This T cell receptor beta chain was sequenced during a study of PD-1 blockade in classical Hodgkin lymphoma. The time point: newly diagnosed, previously untreated cHL patient sample. After thawing, PBMCs were subjected to magnetic negative selection to isolate CD8+ T cells. The assay was immunoSEQ multiplex PCR, and TCRdb's table has in-frame clones only and misses some. The sample lists about 21,000 clones, around nine tenths seen once, with about 6.8% in the top ten. The study's findings and limits: Newly diagnosed patients reportedly trailed healthy donors in baseline TCR diversity.

Of note for this clone: Its specificity is not known.

This CDR3 comprises 15 residues. Trimming pared 5 bases from V and 8 bases from J, leaving 19 bases between. Germline V gene lookup returns CDR1 SNHLY and CDR2 FYNNEI. The V gene is TRBV2, the J gene TRBJ2-1; D may be TRBD1 (6 bases). Sequences were obtained from CD8+ T cells from blood. The TCR was taken from a human donor with classical Hodgkin lymphoma. The CDR3 reads CASSPGPGVIDEQFF. The CDR3 nucleotides are TGTGCCAGCAGTCCGGGACCAGGGGTCATTGATGAGCAGTTCTTC.